Shown below are 4 T cell receptor beta chains from a single sample sequenced in a study of blood T cell repertoires in COVID-19. Assay used: immunoSEQ multiplex PCR; TCRdb lists only in-frame clones, some missing. The table has about 200,000 clones, more than 75% seen once. Specimen: peripheral blood. The receptors stem from a man aged 55 to 70 with acute or convalescent COVID-19.

The V and J genes are TRBV7-8 and TRBJ2-7; D not resolved. Trimming stripped 4 bases from V and 6 bases from J, with 13 bases between. In germline, CDR1 is SGHVS, CDR2 FQNEAQ. This CDR3 spans 13 amino acids. CDR3 DNA sequence: TGTGCCAGCAGCTCTACTGATTCTCTCGAGCAGTACTTC. Translation gives CASSSTDSLEQYF.

In DNA form, the CDR3 reads TGTGCCAGCACCACCGTAGGGGGCGGGTACACTGAAGCTTTCTTT. Protein sequence: CASTTVGGGYTEAFF. V usage is TRBV6-5 and J usage is TRBJ1-1; 7 nucleotides agree with TRBD1. In germline, CDR1 is MNHEY, CDR2 SVGAGI. The CDR3 extends over 15 amino acids. V was clipped by 7 bases and J by 3 bases; unmatched bases: 11.

The chain carries TRBV5-1 and TRBJ1-2; D is possibly TRBD1 (6 bases). Germline V gives CDR1 SGHRS, CDR2 YFSETQ. This CDR3 is 13 amino acids long. Trimming pared 0 bases from V and 7 bases from J, leaving 10 bases between. The CDR3 DNA sequence: TGCGCCAGCAGCTTGGACAGGGACGGTGGCTACACCTTC. Its protein product is CASSLDRDGGYTF.

The chain has TRBV29-1 and TRBJ2-7; TRBD1 matches at 9 bases. Trimming removed 5 bases from V and 1 base from J; junction bases left unmatched: 3. The CDR3 runs to 13 residues. Germline loops: CDR1 SQVTM, CDR2 ANQGSEA. CDR3 coding DNA: TGCAGCGTTTACGGACAGGGGTCCTACGAGCAGTACTTC. It yields the protein CSVYGQGSYEQYF.